These T cell receptor beta chains were read from a single sample in a study of blood T cell repertoires in COVID-19. The table came from immunoSEQ multiplex PCR; TCRdb's copy has only in-frame clones and leaves some out. The sample gives 110,000 or so clones, around nine tenths of which show up once; less than 8.5% is in the top ten. The sequencing sample was made of peripheral blood. These receptors all stem from a woman aged 70-85 years who had recovered from COVID-19. Each CDR3 is given with its conserved first and last residue. The order of the fields is V gene, D gene, clone size, J gene, CDR3 protein, CDR3 DNA. The D gene is left open where the match is weak. Part of the rows lack a size; the others show once, few, many or a class for expanded clones.

TRBV18	.	once	TRBJ2-7	CASSPPGGSEQYF	TGTGCCAGCTCACCACCGGGGGGAAGTGAGCAGTACTTC
TRBV7-9	.	once	TRBJ1-1	CASSLQGGGTEAFF	TGTGCCAGCAGCCTTCAGGGTGGTGGCACTGAAGCTTTCTTT
TRBV5-5	.	many	TRBJ2-3	CASSVTGPSTDTQYF	TGTGCCAGCAGCGTCACAGGGCCTAGCACAGATACGCAGTATTTT
TRBV7-2	TRBD1	few	TRBJ1-3	CASSSQGVPGNTIYF	TGTGCCAGCAGTTCCCAGGGGGTACCTGGAAACACCATATATTTT
TRBV10-3	.	.	TRBJ2-7	CAISDGGGSSYEQYF	TGTGCCATCAGTGACGGCGGGGGCTCATCCTACGAGCAGTACTTC
TRBV4-3	TRBD2	.	TRBJ2-7	CASSQSGGAYEQYF	TGCGCCAGCAGCCAGTCGGGGGGGGCCTACGAGCAGTACTTC
TRBV7-2	.	.	TRBJ1-3	CASSLVGWGLGGNTIYF	TGTGCCAGCAGCTTAGTTGGGTGGGGGCTGGGGGGAAACACCATATATTTT
TRBV27	.	.	TRBJ2-7	CASSLLPAPTYEQYF	TGTGCCAGCAGTTTACTCCCAGCGCCCACCTACGAGCAGTACTTC
TRBV19	.	.	TRBJ1-4	CASSTRTVEKLFF	TGTGCCAGTAGTACCCGGACTGTGGAAAAACTGTTTTTT
TRBV2	TRBD2	.	TRBJ2-1	CASSETSGRGEQFF	TGTGCCAGCAGTGAAACTAGCGGGAGAGGTGAGCAGTTCTTC
TRBV7-6	.	.	TRBJ1-6	CASSLRGTLNSPLHF	TGTGCCAGCAGCTTAAGGGGGACACTAAATTCACCCCTCCACTTT
TRBV27	.	once	TRBJ2-3	CASSDWADTQYF	TGTGCCAGCAGTGACTGGGCAGATACGCAGTATTTT
TRBV9	.	.	TRBJ2-5	CASSRPGRRETQYF	TGTGCCAGCAGCCGCCCCGGGCGGAGGGAGACCCAGTACTTC
TRBV11-2	.	.	TRBJ2-7	CASSFQGDGEQYF	TGTGCCAGCAGCTTCCAGGGTGACGGCGAGCAGTACTTC
TRBV28	.	.	TRBJ2-1	CASTTPRVNDEQFF	TGTGCCAGCACTACTCCGCGGGTAAACGATGAGCAGTTCTTC
TRBV7-6	TRBD2	.	TRBJ2-3	CASSLRLAGVYTQYF	TGTGCCAGCAGCTTGAGACTAGCGGGAGTGTATACGCAGTATTTT
TRBV7-3	.	few	TRBJ2-3	CASSPEQDTQYF	TGTGCCAGCAGCCCAGAACAAGATACGCAGTATTTT
TRBV10-3	.	.	TRBJ1-1	CAISDPGRFEGWTEAFF	TGTGCCATCAGTGACCCCGGGCGGTTTGAGGGTTGGACTGAAGCTTTCTTT
TRBV23-1	.	.	TRBJ1-2	CASSPPNRYLTF	TGCGCCAGCAGTCCCCCAAACCGGTATTTGACCTTC
TRBV27	.	.	TRBJ2-7	CASRLDRNSYEQYF	TGTGCCAGCAGACTCGACAGGAACTCCTACGAGCAGTACTTC
TRBV24-1	.	.	TRBJ2-1	CATRQGWDEQFF	TGTGCCACCAGACAGGGTTGGGATGAGCAGTTCTTC
TRBV4-1	TRBD1	.	TRBJ1-5	CASSQDLGSKGASQPQHF	TGCGCCAGCAGCCAAGATCTTGGTTCCAAGGGGGCAAGTCAGCCCCAGCATTTT
TRBV28	.	.	TRBJ1-5	CASSLPRGQPQHF	TGTGCCAGCAGCCTCCCGAGAGGGCAGCCCCAGCATTTT
TRBV3-1/TRBV3-2	.	.	TRBJ2-2	CASSETNPNTGELFF	TGTGCCAGCAGCGAAACAAATCCGAACACCGGGGAGCTGTTTTTT
TRBV6-5	.	.	TRBJ2-5	CASSRGQKETQYF	TGTGCCAGCAGTAGGGGACAAAAAGAGACCCAGTACTTC
TRBV20-1	.	.	TRBJ2-7	CSARQFTEQYF	TGCAGTGCCAGACAGTTCACCGAGCAGTACTTC
TRBV30	TRBD2	.	TRBJ2-1	CAWSGLAGSYNEQFF	TGTGCCTGGAGTGGGCTAGCGGGCTCCTACAATGAGCAGTTCTTC
TRBV6-5	TRBD1	.	TRBJ1-2	CASSYSNRGHYGYTF	TGTGCCAGCAGTTACTCCAACAGGGGTCACTATGGCTACACCTTC
TRBV27	TRBD1	few	TRBJ2-7	CASGLRGGGPYEQYF	TGTGCCAGCGGTCTAAGAGGGGGCGGTCCCTACGAGCAGTACTTC
TRBV19	.	.	TRBJ1-5	CASSRGYNQPQHF	TGTGCCAGTAGTAGAGGATACAATCAGCCCCAGCATTTT
TRBV27	.	.	TRBJ2-3	CASSLREGGDTQYF	TGTGCCAGCAGTCTCAGGGAAGGGGGAGATACGCAGTATTTT
TRBV6-4	TRBD2	medium-sized	TRBJ2-3	CASSLEAGASTDTQYF	TGTGCCAGCAGTCTAGAAGCGGGGGCGAGCACAGATACGCAGTATTTT
TRBV2	.	.	TRBJ2-7	CASRGYEQYF	TGTGCCAGCCGGGGCTACGAGCAGTACTTC
TRBV19	.	.	TRBJ2-7	CASSQGPHLYEQYF	TGTGCCAGTTCCCAGGGGCCCCACCTCTACGAGCAGTACTTC
TRBV13	.	.	TRBJ2-1	CASSPETRGEQFF	TGTGCCAGCAGCCCGGAGACTAGAGGCGAGCAGTTCTTC
TRBV6-1	.	.	TRBJ1-3	CASSEAWGLSGNTIYF	TGTGCCAGCAGTGAGGCCTGGGGCCTCTCTGGAAACACCATATATTTT
TRBV15	TRBD2	.	TRBJ2-1	CATSRGLAGGRPYNEQFF	TGTGCCACCAGCAGAGGACTAGCGGGAGGGCGACCCTACAATGAGCAGTTCTTC
TRBV6-2/TRBV6-3	TRBD1	.	TRBJ2-7	CASSYLGTGGLEQYF	TGTGCCAGCAGTTACCTCGGGACAGGGGGCCTCGAGCAGTACTTC
TRBV18	.	.	TRBJ1-2	CASSLDIPYGYTF	TGTGCCAGCTCACTCGACATACCCTATGGCTACACCTTC
TRBV7-8	.	.	TRBJ1-6	CASSLDSYSPLHF	TGTGCCAGCAGCTTAGACTCGTATTCACCCCTCCACTTT
TRBV7-3	TRBD2	.	TRBJ2-1	CASSYRTSGRLVRGNEQFF	TGTGCCAGCAGCTACAGGACTAGCGGGAGATTGGTAAGGGGCAATGAGCAGTTCTTC
TRBV2	.	.	TRBJ1-5	CASVGPGGGGQPQHF	TGTGCCAGCGTAGGTCCGGGGGGAGGTGGTCAGCCCCAGCATTTT
TRBV3-1/TRBV3-2	.	.	TRBJ2-3	CASSQFFGSSTDTQYF	TGTGCCAGCAGCCAATTTTTCGGGTCTAGCACAGATACGCAGTATTTT
TRBV6-4	TRBD2	.	TRBJ2-3	CASSASPGGTQYF	TGTGCCAGCAGTGCCTCCCCGGGGGGTACGCAGTATTTT
TRBV5-4	TRBD2	.	TRBJ2-3	CASSAGLAGSTDTQYF	TGTGCCAGCAGCGCCGGACTAGCGGGGAGCACAGATACGCAGTATTTT
TRBV3-1/TRBV3-2	.	.	TRBJ1-5	CASSQTWSQPQHF	TGTGCCAGCAGCCAGACCTGGAGTCAGCCCCAGCATTTT
TRBV10-1	.	once	TRBJ2-5	CATPGRGQETQYF	TGCGCCACTCCCGGAAGAGGGCAAGAGACCCAGTACTTC
TRBV4-3	.	.	TRBJ2-6	CASSQDFPRGSGANVLTF	TGCGCCAGCAGCCAAGATTTCCCCCGGGGGTCTGGGGCCAACGTCCTGACTTTC
TRBV5-1	.	.	TRBJ2-7	CASSRSGTSYEQYF	TGCGCCAGCAGCCGTAGCGGCACCTCCTACGAGCAGTACTTC
TRBV5-5	TRBD1	once	TRBJ1-5	CASSLLTGGQPQHF	TGTGCCAGCAGCTTGCTGACAGGGGGGCAGCCCCAGCATTTT
TRBV2	.	.	TRBJ1-4	CASRAPGVATNEKLFF	TGTGCCAGCAGAGCCCCAGGGGTAGCAACTAATGAAAAACTGTTTTTT